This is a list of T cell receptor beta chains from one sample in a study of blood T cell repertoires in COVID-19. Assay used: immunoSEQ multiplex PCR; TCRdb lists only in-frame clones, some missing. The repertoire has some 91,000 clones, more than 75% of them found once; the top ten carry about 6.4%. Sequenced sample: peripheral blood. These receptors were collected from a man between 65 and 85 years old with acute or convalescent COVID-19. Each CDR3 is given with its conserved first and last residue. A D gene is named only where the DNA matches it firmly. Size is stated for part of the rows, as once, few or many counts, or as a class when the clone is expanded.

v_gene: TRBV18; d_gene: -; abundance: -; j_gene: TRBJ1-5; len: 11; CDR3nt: TGTGCCAGCTTAAGGGGTCAGCCCCAGCATTTT; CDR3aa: CASLRGQPQHF
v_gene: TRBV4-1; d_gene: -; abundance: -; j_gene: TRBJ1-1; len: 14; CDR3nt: TGCGCCAGCAGCCAAGAACGAGGGAGCACTGAAGCTTTCTTT; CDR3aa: CASSQERGSTEAFF
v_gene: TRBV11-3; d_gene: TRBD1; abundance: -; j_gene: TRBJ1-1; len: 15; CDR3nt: TGTGCCAGCAGCGCGACAGGGACGGGTAACACTGAAGCTTTCTTT; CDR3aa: CASSATGTGNTEAFF
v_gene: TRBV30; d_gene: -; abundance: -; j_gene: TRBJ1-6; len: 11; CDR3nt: TGTGCCTGGAGTGCTAGGACAGCCCTCCACTTT; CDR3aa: CAWSARTALHF
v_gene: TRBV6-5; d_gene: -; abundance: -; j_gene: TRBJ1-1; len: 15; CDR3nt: TGTGCCAGCAGACTATTCTGGAATTCAGACACTGAAGCTTTCTTT; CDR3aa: CASRLFWNSDTEAFF
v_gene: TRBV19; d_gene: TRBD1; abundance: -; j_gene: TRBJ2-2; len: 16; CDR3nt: TGTGCCAGTAGTATAGCTATGACAGGGAAGGGCGGGGAGCTGTTTTTT; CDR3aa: CASSIAMTGKGGELFF
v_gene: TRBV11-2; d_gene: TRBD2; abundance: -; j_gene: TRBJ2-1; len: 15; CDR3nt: TGTGCCAGCAGCTTAGCCAGCGGGAGAGGCAATGAGCAGTTCTTC; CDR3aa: CASSLASGRGNEQFF
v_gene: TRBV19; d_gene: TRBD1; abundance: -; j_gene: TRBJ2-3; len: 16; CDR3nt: TGTGCCAGTAGCGACGGGACAGCTTACTTCACAGATACGCAGTATTTT; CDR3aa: CASSDGTAYFTDTQYF
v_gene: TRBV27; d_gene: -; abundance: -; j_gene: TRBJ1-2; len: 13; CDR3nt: TGTGCCAGCAGTTTATGGGCAGGGATGGGCTACACCTTC; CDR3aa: CASSLWAGMGYTF
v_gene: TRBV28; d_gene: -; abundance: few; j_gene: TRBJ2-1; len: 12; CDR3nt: TGTGCCAGCAGTTTGCGGTTGGATGAGCAGTTCTTC; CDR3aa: CASSLRLDEQFF